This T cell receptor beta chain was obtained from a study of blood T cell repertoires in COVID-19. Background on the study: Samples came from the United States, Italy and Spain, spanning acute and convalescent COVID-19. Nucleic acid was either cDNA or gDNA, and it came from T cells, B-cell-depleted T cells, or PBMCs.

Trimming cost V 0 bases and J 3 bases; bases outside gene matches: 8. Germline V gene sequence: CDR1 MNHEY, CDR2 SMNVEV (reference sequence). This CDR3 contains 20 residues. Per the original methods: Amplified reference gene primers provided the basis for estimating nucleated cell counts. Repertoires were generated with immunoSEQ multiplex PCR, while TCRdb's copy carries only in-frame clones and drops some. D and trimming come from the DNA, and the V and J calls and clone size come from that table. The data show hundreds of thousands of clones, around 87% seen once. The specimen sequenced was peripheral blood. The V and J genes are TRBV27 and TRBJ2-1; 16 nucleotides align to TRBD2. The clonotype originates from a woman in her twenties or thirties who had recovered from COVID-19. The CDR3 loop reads CASSLSGLAGGPSYYNEQFF. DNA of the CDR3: TGTGCCAGCAGTTTATCGGGACTAGCGGGAGGGCCATCCTACTACAATGAGCAGTTCTTC.